Listed below are T cell receptor beta chains from one sample, sequenced in a study of regulatory and conventional T cells in RAG deficiency. Clones were read by immunoSEQ multiplex PCR, and TCRdb kept only the in-frame ones, dropping some. The repertoire holds tens of thousands of clones, with almost 96% as singletons. These sequences were also reported in another study, on regulatory T cells.

Sequenced input: CD25- CD4+ T cells sorted from blood. All receptors come from a human donor in good health. Both conserved end residues are part of each CDR3. D genes are given only for firm matches. A clone size is listed for some rows: how often the clone was seen (once, few, many), or a class if it is expanded.

>.|TRBV5-6|TRBJ1-2|.
CASRIQWDYGYTF
TGTGCCAGCAGAATACAGTGGGACTATGGCTACACCTTC
>.|TRBV28|TRBJ2-7|TRBD1
CASSGTGNYEQYF
TGTGCCAGCAGCGGGACAGGTAACTACGAGCAGTACTTC
>.|TRBV14|TRBJ1-2|TRBD1
CASSQLTTTDRGTGGYTF
TGTGCCAGCAGCCAACTGACCACTACCGACAGGGGGACAGGAGGCTACACCTTC
>.|TRBV4-1|TRBJ1-5|.
CASSQDRASNQPQHF
TGCGCCAGCAGCCAAGACAGGGCAAGCAATCAGCCCCAGCATTTT
>.|TRBV25-1|TRBJ1-1|.
CASSEPGGRNTEAFF
TGTGCCAGCAGTGAACCGGGGGGGCGAAACACTGAAGCTTTCTTT
>once|TRBV4-2|TRBJ1-1|.
CASSQDGGKFTEAFF
TGTGCCAGCAGCCAAGATGGAGGGAAGTTCACTGAAGCTTTCTTT
>once|TRBV5-1|TRBJ1-2|TRBD1
CASWTGPDYGYTF
TGCGCCAGCTGGACAGGGCCAGACTATGGCTACACCTTC
>.|TRBV9|TRBJ2-3|TRBD1
CASSAAGRGLLKGDTQYF
TGTGCCAGCAGCGCCGCGGGCAGGGGGCTCCTGAAGGGAGATACGCAGTATTTT
>.|TRBV7-2|TRBJ1-6|.
CASSTDGSYNSPLHF
TGTGCCAGCAGCACCGACGGGTCCTATAATTCCCCCCTCCACTTT
>.|TRBV2|TRBJ2-1|TRBD1
CASRVQGAGEQFF
TGTGCCAGCAGGGTACAGGGGGCTGGTGAGCAGTTCTTC
>.|TRBV7-8|TRBJ1-2|.
CASSPQGDYGYTF
TGTGCCAGCAGCCCACAGGGCGACTATGGCTACACCTTC
>once|TRBV21-1|TRBJ1-1|.
CASSKDILRGENTEAFF
TGTGCCAGCAGCAAAGATATTCTCCGCGGGGAGAACACTGAAGCTTTCTTT
>.|TRBV29-1|TRBJ2-5|TRBD2
CSVEGTRVQETQYF
TGCAGCGTTGAGGGGACTAGGGTCCAAGAGACCCAGTACTTC
>.|TRBV6-1|TRBJ1-2|.
CASSEEGGRFGYGYTF
TGTGCCAGCAGTGAAGAGGGCGGGAGGTTCGGCTATGGCTACACCTTC
>.|TRBV5-4|TRBJ1-1|.
CASSLALGRGDTEAFF
TGTGCCAGCAGCTTGGCCCTAGGACGGGGGGACACTGAAGCTTTCTTT
>.|TRBV7-9|TRBJ1-2|TRBD1
CASSILIPDRLDGYTF
TGTGCCAGCAGCATACTAATACCGGACAGGTTAGATGGCTACACCTTC
>once|TRBV30|TRBJ1-3|TRBD1
CAWYQQGSSGNTIYF
TGTGCCTGGTACCAACAGGGGAGCTCTGGAAACACCATATATTTT
>once|TRBV15|TRBJ1-5|.
CATSSTLRVSNQPQHF
TGTGCCACCAGCAGTACGTTGAGGGTTAGCAATCAGCCCCAGCATTTT
>.|TRBV5-4|TRBJ1-3|.
CASTPSGGLISGNTIYF
TGTGCCAGCACCCCGTCCGGAGGGCTAATCTCTGGAAACACCATATATTTT
>.|TRBV6-5|TRBJ2-4|TRBD2
CASSSSLAGGRGIQYF
TGTGCCAGCAGTTCATCTTTAGCGGGGGGGCGGGGCATTCAGTACTTC
>.|TRBV5-4|TRBJ2-6|TRBD2
CASSIGSSGGARFGANVLTF
TGTGCCAGCAGCATTGGCTCTAGCGGGGGGGCCCGTTTTGGGGCCAACGTCCTGACTTTC
>.|TRBV6-5|TRBJ1-6|.
CASSYSQGFNSPLHF
TGTGCCAGCAGTTACTCGCAGGGGTTTAATTCCCCCCTCCACTTT
>.|TRBV9|TRBJ2-2|.
CASSVQGTEGTGELFF
TGTGCCAGCAGCGTGCAGGGCACGGAGGGCACCGGGGAGCTGTTTTTT